The T cell receptor beta chain under discussion was sequenced for a study of control samples from healthy donors and cancer patients. Germline V gene data show CDR1 as SQVTM and CDR2 as ANQGSEA. This CDR3 comprises 15 residues. The J segment lost 0 bases and the V segment lost 7 bases, leaving 8 bases of the junction unmatched. Only in-frame clones appear in the TCRdb table, and some are missing; sequencing was by immunoSEQ multiplex PCR. The table records about 180,000 clones, about 90% of them present only once. This sequence was found in a woman aged 45 to 65 in good health. This chain links TRBV29-1 with TRBJ1-1; 10 bases are a match to TRBD1. Sequencing was carried out using blood. The DNA for the CDR3 is TGCAGCGCACGACAGGGGGCACAATTGAACACTGAAGCTTTCTTT. This encodes CSARQGAQLNTEAFF.